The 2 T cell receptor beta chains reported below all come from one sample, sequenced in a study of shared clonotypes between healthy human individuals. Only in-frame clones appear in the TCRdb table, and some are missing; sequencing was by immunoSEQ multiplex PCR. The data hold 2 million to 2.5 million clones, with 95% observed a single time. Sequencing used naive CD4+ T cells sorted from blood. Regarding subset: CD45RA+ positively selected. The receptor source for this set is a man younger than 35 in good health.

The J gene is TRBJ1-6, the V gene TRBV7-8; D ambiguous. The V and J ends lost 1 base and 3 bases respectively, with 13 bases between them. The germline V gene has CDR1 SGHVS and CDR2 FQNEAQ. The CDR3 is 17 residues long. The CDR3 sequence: CASSLGGLGNYNSPLHF. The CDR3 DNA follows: TGTGCCAGCAGCTTAGGAGGGTTGGGGAACTATAATTCACCCCTCCACTTT.

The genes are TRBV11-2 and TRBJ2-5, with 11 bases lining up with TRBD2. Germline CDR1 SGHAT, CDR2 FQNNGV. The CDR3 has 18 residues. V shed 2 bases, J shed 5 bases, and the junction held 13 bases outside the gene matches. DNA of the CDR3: TGTGCCAGCAGCTTATTGGGGACTAGCGGCAGGGGTCGGGAGACCCAGTACTTC. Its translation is CASSLLGTSGRGRETQYF.